One TCR beta chain is described in this entry. What it recognizes is unknown. Before vaccination, two weeks after the third vaccination, and at progression, PBMC were collected. This record comes from a study of glioma-infiltrating T cells after dendritic cell vaccination. Study at large: At biweekly intervals, patients got three intradermal dendritic cell vaccine injections. Study-level points and caveats: Complete blood and tumor specimen sets were limited to few patients. TCR clonality showed no direct relationship with survival.

The CDR3 has 14 amino acids. Germline assignment: CDR1 MNHEY and CDR2 SVGAGI. Between the trimmed V and J ends, which lost 2 bases and 5 bases, there was a span of 12 bases. Sequencing used immunoSEQ multiplex PCR; TCRdb keeps in-frame clones, though not all of them. The sample holds about 38,000 clones, roughly four fifths seen once. This specimen was blood, taken before dendritic cell vaccination. The source is a human donor with glioblastoma. This chain links TRBV6-5 with TRBJ2-5, with D perhaps matching TRBD2 (6 bases). CDR3 residues: CASSYGTGGETQYF. In DNA form, the CDR3 reads TGTGCCAGCAGTTACGGGACTGGGGGGGAGACCCAGTACTTC.